This T cell receptor beta chain appears in the sequencing data of a study of blood T cell repertoires in COVID-19. Overall study: Both acute and convalescent COVID-19 samples were obtained from the United States, Italy and Spain.

V was trimmed by 7 bases and J by 7 bases, leaving 10 bases between them. Germline-derived CDR1 and CDR2 are SNHLY and FYNNEI. The CDR3 has 11 amino acids. This clone came up once. Some clones are missing from TCRdb's copy, which holds only in-frame ones; the method was immunoSEQ multiplex PCR. The sample has about 100,000 clones, roughly nine tenths seen once; the top ten hold around 0.94%. This rearrangement joins TRBV2 to TRBJ1-1; D is possibly TRBD1 (5 bases). Material for sequencing was peripheral blood. This sequence was found in a man aged 55 to 70 with acute or convalescent COVID-19. Here the CDR3 DNA reads TGTGCCAGCATTCTGGGGGGTGAAGCTTTCTTT. It yields the protein CASILGGEAFF.